This note documents a single TCR beta chain sequence. This clonotype was detected ten times or more. Its antigen remains unidentified. Base quality data are lacking; no much larger clone is found one base away. In the paper's terms, the time point label means: sample taken at primary tumor resection. Donors were under 95 patients with early-stage, untreated non-small cell lung cancer from the lung TRACERx cohort. TCR sequencing used whole RNA extracted from tumor and nontumor lung tissue, or from cryopreserved PBMC samples, without cell sorting. Only patients with enough RNA available from two or more tumor regions were chosen for TCR sequencing. The sample is drawn from a study of spatial heterogeneity in lung cancer (dated by TCRdb to the late 2010s). About the full investigation: Beta-chain transcripts were consistently detected in greater numbers than alpha-chain transcripts, which likely reflected higher beta-chain transcript abundance. In the raw uncorrected reads, each unique combination of TCR and UMI appeared more than ten times on average. The study linked features of the TCR repertoire to counts of nonsynonymous mutations, which were determined by whole-exome sequencing of tumor tissue. TCR alpha and beta repertoires were quantitatively compared across multiple tumor regions, matched nontumor lung and blood in non-small cell lung cancer. Both alpha and beta chains were TCR-sequenced in samples taken at surgery, namely 220 tumor regions, 63 to 70 matched nontumor lung samples and 56 PBMC samples. Here is what the overall study found, with its caveats: Ubiquitous expanded tumor TCRs were detected in blood more often at tumor resection than at routine follow-up. Confirming at a functional level the hypothesis that regional TCRs recognize regional mutations was considered to require additional single-cell paired TCR alpha and beta sequencing.

The library was built by means of 5' RACE. Data came from a NextSeq 500. In the TCR library protocol, a unique molecular identifier was attached to each TCR cDNA molecule so that PCR and sequencing errors could be corrected. The source study handled its data this way. TCR identification, UMI-based error correction and CDR3 extraction were performed with Decombinator tools. TCRs above a frequency of 2 per 1,000, corresponding to the top 1% of the tumor frequency distribution, were defined as expanded. Renyi diversity was calculated using the R vegan package after each repertoire was subsampled 100 times to 5,000 TCRs. CDR3 similarity networks were constructed using string-kernel similarity of amino acid triplets, with links drawn between CDR3s whose pairwise similarity was above 0.82. The public sequencing data were trimmed at Q25 with fastp and processed into clonotypes with MiXCR by TCRdb, which kept only in-frame beta chains. Records with the same CDR3 protein are collapsed into one entry carrying the most frequent genes and DNA. The V and J calls were determined by TCRdb, not by the authors. In this sample the table shows 30,000 to 40,000 distinct CDR3 sequences, 5% to 6.5% of which occur a single time. Around 25% of the sample is held by the ten biggest clonotypes.

The input for sequencing was PBMCs, taken at surgery. The clonotype comes from a female donor with early-stage non-small cell lung cancer.

The sequenced DNA is TGTGCCAGCAGCCTGCAGCGAGGGATGGAGCAGTTCTTC. It specifies CASSLQRGMEQFF. The chain was built from TRBV5-4 and TRBJ2-1; the D gene is perhaps TRBD2, on 5 matching bases. Including cysteine and phenylalanine, the CDR3 has 13 amino acids. The read is trimmed to its CDR3 DNA, 39 bases read in frame from base 1. The junction carries 15 bases between V and J, which are trimmed by 4 bases and 10 bases respectively. From the germline V gene (reference sequence), CDR1 is SGHNT and CDR2 is YYREEE. The reference TRBV5-4 and TRBJ2-1 proteins fill in what lies around the CDR3, so the full variable domain reads ETGVTQSPTHLIKTRGQQVTLRCSSQSGHNTVSWYQQALGQGPQFIFQYYREEENGRGNFPPRFSGLQFPNYSSELNVNALELDDSALYLCASSLQRGMEQFFGPGTRLTVL.